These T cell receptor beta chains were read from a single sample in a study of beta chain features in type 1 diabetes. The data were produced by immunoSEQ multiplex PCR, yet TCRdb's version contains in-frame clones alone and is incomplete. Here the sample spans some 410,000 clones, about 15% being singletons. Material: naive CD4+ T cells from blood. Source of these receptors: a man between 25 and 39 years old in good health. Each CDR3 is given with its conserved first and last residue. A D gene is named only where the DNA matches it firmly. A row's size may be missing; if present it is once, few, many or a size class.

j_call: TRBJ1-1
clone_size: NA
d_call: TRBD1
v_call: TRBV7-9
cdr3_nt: TGTGCCAGCAGCTTTTTACAGGGGCCCACTGAAGCTTTCTTT
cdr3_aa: CASSFLQGPTEAFF

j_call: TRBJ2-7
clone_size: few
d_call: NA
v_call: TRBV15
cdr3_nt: TGTGCCACCAGCAGAGTCAGGGTCTACGAGCAGTACTTC
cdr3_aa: CATSRVRVYEQYF

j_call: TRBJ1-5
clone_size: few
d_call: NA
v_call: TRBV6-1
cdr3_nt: TGTGCCAGCAGTACGGGACGGAATCAGCCCCAGCATTTT
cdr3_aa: CASSTGRNQPQHF

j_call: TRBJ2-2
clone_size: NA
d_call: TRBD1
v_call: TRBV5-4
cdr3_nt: TGTGCCAGCAGCCCAGGGACAGGGCGGACCGGGGAGCTGTTTTTT
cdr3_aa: CASSPGTGRTGELFF

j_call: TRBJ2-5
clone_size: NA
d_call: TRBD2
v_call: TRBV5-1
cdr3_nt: TGCGCCAGCAGCGGTCTAGCGGGGGGTCAAGAGACCCAGTACTTC
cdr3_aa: CASSGLAGGQETQYF

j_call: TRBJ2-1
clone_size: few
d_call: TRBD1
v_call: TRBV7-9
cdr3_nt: TGTGCCAGCAGCACCAGGGGGAGCAATGAGCAGTTCTTC
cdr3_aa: CASSTRGSNEQFF

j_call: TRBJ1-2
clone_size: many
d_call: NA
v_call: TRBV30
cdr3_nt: TGTGCCTGGATAGGCAGCACAAACTATGGCTACACCTTC
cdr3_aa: CAWIGSTNYGYTF

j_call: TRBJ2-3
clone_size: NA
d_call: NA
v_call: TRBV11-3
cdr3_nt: TGTGCCAGCAGCTTAGGAGGGACACTCGGGACAGATACGCAGTATTTT
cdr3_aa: CASSLGGTLGTDTQYF

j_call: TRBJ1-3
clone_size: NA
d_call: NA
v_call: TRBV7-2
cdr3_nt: TGTGCCAGCAGCTTAATAGCTGGAAACACCATATATTTT
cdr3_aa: CASSLIAGNTIYF

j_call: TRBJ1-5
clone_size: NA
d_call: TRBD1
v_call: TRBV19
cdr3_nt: TGTGCCAGTAGCCGAGGGCAGGGGGACAATCAGCCCCAGCATTTT
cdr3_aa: CASSRGQGDNQPQHF

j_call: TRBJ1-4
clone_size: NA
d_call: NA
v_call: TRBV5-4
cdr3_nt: TGTGCCAGCAGCTTGGGCCTTAGTAATGAAAAACTGTTTTTT
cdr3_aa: CASSLGLSNEKLFF

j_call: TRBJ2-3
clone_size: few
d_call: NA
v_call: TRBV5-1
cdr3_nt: TGCGCCAGCAGCTTGGCTGGGGATACGCAGTATTTT
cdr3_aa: CASSLAGDTQYF

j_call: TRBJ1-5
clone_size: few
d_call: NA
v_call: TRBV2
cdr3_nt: TGTGCCAGCAGCTTACGGACAGACCAGCATTTT
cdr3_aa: CASSLRTDQHF

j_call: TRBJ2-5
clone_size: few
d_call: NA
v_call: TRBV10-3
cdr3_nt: TGTGCCATCAGGGCACAGGCCTCCCAAGAGACCCAGTACTTC
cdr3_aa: CAIRAQASQETQYF

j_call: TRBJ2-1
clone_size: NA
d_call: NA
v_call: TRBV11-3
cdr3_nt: TGTGCCAGCAGCCTGCACTCCTACAATGAGCAGTTCTTC
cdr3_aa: CASSLHSYNEQFF

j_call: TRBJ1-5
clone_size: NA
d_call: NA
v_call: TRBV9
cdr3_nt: TGTGCCAGCAGCCGAGCGGGGGGCAATCAGCCCCAGCATTTT
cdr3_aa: CASSRAGGNQPQHF

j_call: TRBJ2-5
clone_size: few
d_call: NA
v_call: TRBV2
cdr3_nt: TGTGCCAGCAGCATAAACAGGGAGACCCAGTACTTC
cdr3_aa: CASSINRETQYF

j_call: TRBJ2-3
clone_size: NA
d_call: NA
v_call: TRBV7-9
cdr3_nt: TGTGCCAGCAGCTGGAGGATGGGGGCAGATACGCAGTATTTT
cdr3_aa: CASSWRMGADTQYF

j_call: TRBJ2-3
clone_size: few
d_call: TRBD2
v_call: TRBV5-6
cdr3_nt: TGTGCCAGCAGCCCGGGACTAGCGGGCACAGATACGCAGTATTTT
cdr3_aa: CASSPGLAGTDTQYF